This is a list of T cell receptor beta chains from one sample in a study of somatic mutations in cytotoxic T cells in rheumatoid arthritis. Using immunoSEQ multiplex PCR, the repertoire was profiled, and TCRdb retains in-frame clones only, with some absent. The data contain tens of thousands of clones, over 75% of them singletons. The sequencing sample was made of CD8+ T cells sorted from blood. The origin of the receptors is an adult with rheumatoid arthritis. Both conserved end residues are part of each CDR3. The D gene is left open where the match is weak.

V,length,D,J,CDR3
TRBV7-8,13,-,TRBJ2-5,CASSLAHGETQYF
TRBV7-7,15,-,TRBJ2-5,CASSPGRGQQETQYF
TRBV14,16,-,TRBJ1-2,CASSQGPGLPHFGYTF
TRBV2,15,TRBD1,TRBJ2-5,CARGGQTLAKETQYF
TRBV11-2,14,-,TRBJ2-5,CASVRGAKQETQYF
TRBV4-1,17,TRBD2,TRBJ2-2,CASSQVQGTSRTGELFF
TRBV15,17,TRBD2,TRBJ2-1,CATSSSETSGGVNEQFF
TRBV5-1,13,-,TRBJ1-1,CASSLGPQNLAFF
TRBV6-4,12,-,TRBJ2-2,CASSDNTGELFF
TRBV4-1,15,-,TRBJ1-3,CASSQAHTSGNTIYF
TRBV7-9,16,-,TRBJ2-1,CASSLEAGSPYNEQFF
TRBV4-2,17,-,TRBJ1-2,CASSQDLGAGPNYGYTF
TRBV9,15,TRBD1,TRBJ2-1,CASSVSYRGNNEQFF
TRBV30,13,-,TRBJ1-1,CAWSVSRNTEAFF
TRBV5-1,16,TRBD2,TRBJ2-6,CASSSSGSSGANVLTF
TRBV27,13,-,TRBJ1-1,CASSLQENTEAFF
TRBV29-1,11,-,TRBJ1-1,CSVSPNTEAFF
TRBV19,12,-,TRBJ2-1,CASSISGYEQFF
TRBV2,13,-,TRBJ2-1,CASTPGWGDEQFF
TRBV9,17,TRBD2,TRBJ2-1,CASSAGPTRSGIYEQFF
TRBV19,18,TRBD1,TRBJ1-2,CASSPSAGTGGAVWGYTF
TRBV11-1,15,TRBD2,TRBJ2-3,CASSFAGGPADTQYF
TRBV4-3,18,-,TRBJ2-6,CASSQDMGYRSGANVLTF
TRBV9,17,-,TRBJ1-2,CASSVRTDPQPNYGYTF
TRBV7-9,12,-,TRBJ2-1,CASSPADNEQFF
TRBV5-6,14,TRBD2,TRBJ2-5,CASSLAAGVETQYF
TRBV4-3,17,TRBD2,TRBJ2-7,CASSQGIRSGKGYEQYF
TRBV6-6,15,TRBD1,TRBJ1-4,CASSYLGQGSEKLFF
TRBV5-6,18,TRBD2,TRBJ2-3,CASSLGGRLAGGWDTQYF
TRBV4-1,15,TRBD2,TRBJ2-3,CASSAGLAPTDTQYF
TRBV4-1,15,-,TRBJ2-3,CASSQVWGGTDTQYF
TRBV19,14,-,TRBJ1-1,CASSILHGNTEAFF
TRBV4-1,16,TRBD1,TRBJ2-1,CASSQWTGISYNEQFF
TRBV21-1,18,-,TRBJ2-7,CASNVGFSGEDRSYEQYF
TRBV5-4,15,-,TRBJ1-1,CASSLFSGHNTEAFF
TRBV19,13,TRBD1,TRBJ1-1,CASSIGTGFEAFF
TRBV9,13,-,TRBJ1-1,CASSAGGGTEAFF
TRBV27,14,-,TRBJ2-7,CASSIPPPGAEQYF
TRBV7-9,16,TRBD2,TRBJ2-1,CASVRTSGVSYNEQFF
TRBV28,15,TRBD1,TRBJ1-5,CASSRQGGRNQPQHF
TRBV13,13,-,TRBJ1-2,CATAVGGDYGYTF
TRBV5-4,15,-,TRBJ1-4,CASSPSGRANEKLFF
TRBV4-1,14,-,TRBJ1-4,CASSQEGQGGELFF
TRBV4-1,15,-,TRBJ1-1,CASSQRANLNTEAFF
TRBV5-1,14,-,TRBJ1-2,CASSLEWGEYGYTF
TRBV5-5,14,-,TRBJ1-2,CASSLEPGLYGYTF
TRBV27,14,TRBD2,TRBJ2-3,CAAGGRGVADTQYF
TRBV7-9,13,-,TRBJ1-1,CASSPTDGTEAFF